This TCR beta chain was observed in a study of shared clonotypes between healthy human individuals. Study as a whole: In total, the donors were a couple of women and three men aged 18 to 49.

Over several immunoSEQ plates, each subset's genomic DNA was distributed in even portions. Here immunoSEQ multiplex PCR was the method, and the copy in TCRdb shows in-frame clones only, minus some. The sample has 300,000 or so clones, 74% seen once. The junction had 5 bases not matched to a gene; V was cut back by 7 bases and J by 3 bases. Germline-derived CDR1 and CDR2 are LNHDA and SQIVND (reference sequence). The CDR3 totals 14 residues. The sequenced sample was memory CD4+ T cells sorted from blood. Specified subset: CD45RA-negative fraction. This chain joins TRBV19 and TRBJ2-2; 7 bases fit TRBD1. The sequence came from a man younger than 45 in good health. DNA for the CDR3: TGTGCCAGTAAATACAGGGGTGACACCGGGGAGCTGTTTTTT. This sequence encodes CASKYRGDTGELFF. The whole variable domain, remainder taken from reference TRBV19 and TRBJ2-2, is DGGITQSPKYLFRKEGQNVTLSCEQNLNHDAMYWYRQDPGQGLRLIYYSQIVNDFQKGDIAEGYSVSREKKESFPLTVTSAQKNPTAFYLCASKYRGDTGELFFGEGSRLTVL.